The 29 T cell receptor beta chains below were found in one sample sequenced in a study of shared clonotypes between healthy human individuals (TCRdb year 2020). Preparation of the library involved the immunoSEQ multiplex PCR assay. Sourced from immuneACCESS, this table was stored by TCRdb with only in-frame sequences that have V and J called. A share of the clones is absent; for the studies checked, an unresolved V gene accounts for under half, and the remainder has no known explanation. The sample records 400,000 or so clones, around 96% of which are singletons. Less than 0.35% of the sample lies in the top ten. Source material: memory CD8+ T cells sorted from blood. According to the study, the label for this sample's cell subset or site signals: CD45RO+ cells pooled with CCR7-negative TemRA cells. These receptors were obtained from a young man in good health.

This sequence joins TRBV7-2 and TRBJ1-3; TRBD1 is a possible D gene (6 bases). The CDR3 loop spans 16 amino acids. V gave up 1 base and J gave up 2 bases, with 12 bases separating them. The germline V gene has CDR1 SGHTA and CDR2 FQGNSA. This chain's CDR3 is CASSLVAGTTGNTIYF. As DNA, the CDR3 is TGTGCCAGCAGCTTAGTAGCAGGGACAACTGGAAACACCATATATTTT.

The chain is built from TRBV5-1 and TRBJ2-5; 8 bases are shared with TRBD2. V was clipped by 5 bases and J by 3 bases; unmatched bases: 9. Germline V gene data show CDR1 as SGHRS and CDR2 as YFSETQ. The CDR3 runs to 15 residues. In DNA form, the CDR3 reads TGCGCCAGCAGGAGGGTGGCGGGAGGAAAAGAGACCCAGTACTTC. It yields the protein CASRRVAGGKETQYF.

Comment on this clone: An end of the junction differs from the germline gene, which may be a read error. This chain uses TRBV20-1 with TRBJ2-5; no firm D call. The CDR3 extends over 11 amino acids. Germline CDR1 and CDR2: DFQATT and SNEGSKA (reference sequence). CDR3 sequence reads: CSLDGQATQYF. The CDR3 DNA reads TGCAGTCTAGACGGGCAAGCGACCCAGTACTTC.

The V gene is TRBV5-1, the J gene TRBJ2-1; D remains unclear. The germline V gene encodes CDR1 SGHRS and CDR2 YFSETQ. V was trimmed by 0 bases and J by 0 bases, leaving 7 bases between them. The CDR3 length is 15 residues. CDR3: CASSLGGVSYNEQFF. CDR3 nucleotides: TGCGCCAGCAGCTTGGGCGGTGTCTCCTACAATGAGCAGTTCTTC. Full variable domain (rest looked up from reference TRBV5-1 and TRBJ2-1): KAGVTQTPRYLIKTRGQQVTLSCSPISGHRSVSWYQQTPGQGLQFLFEYFSETQRNKGNFPGRFSGRQFSNSRSEMNVSTLELGDSALYLCASSLGGVSYNEQFFGPGTRLTVL.

Here the CDR3 reads CASSTSGSYEQYF. The DNA for the CDR3 is TGTGCCAGCAGTACTAGCGGATCCTACGAGCAGTACTTC. The chain is built from TRBV27 and TRBJ2-7; TRBD2 aligns across 8 bases. There are 13 residues in the CDR3. Germline V CDR1 and CDR2: MNHEY, SMNVEV (reference sequence). V dropped 5 bases and J dropped 1; count of bases not matched to a gene: 1.

The chain links TRBV9 to TRBJ2-5; 7 nucleotides align to TRBD2. The CDR3 loop spans 13 amino acids. Germline loops: CDR1 SGDLS, CDR2 YYNGEE. The junction had 4 bases not matched to a gene; V was cut back by 3 bases and J by 5 bases. CDR3 region: CASSALTSETQYF. The CDR3 DNA reads as TGTGCCAGCAGCGCTCTGACTAGCGAGACCCAGTACTTC.

The chain recombines TRBV30 with TRBJ1-5; no firm D call. This CDR3 region has 17 residues. Germline V CDR1 and CDR2: GTSNPN, SVGIG (reference sequence). Trimming shortened V by 1 base and J by 4 bases, and 20 bases separated the two germline ends. CDR3 amino acids: CAWSAMFSVPANQPQHF. In DNA, the CDR3 is TGTGCCTGGAGTGCGATGTTTAGTGTCCCGGCTAATCAGCCCCAGCATTTT.

CDR3 sequence (DNA): TGTGCCATCTCAATGGATGGAAACACCATATATTTT. Protein product: CAISMDGNTIYF. The chain has TRBV10-3 and TRBJ1-3; no clear D. V shed 8 bases and J shed 3 bases, with 8 bases lying between them. The CDR3 length is 12 residues. CDR1 and CDR2 (germline): ENHRY, SYGVKD.

V is TRBV6-1 and J is TRBJ1-2; TRBD1 aligns across 8 bases. Germline trimming cut 11 bases from V and 8 bases from J; bases unmatched to any gene: 19. The CDR3 contains 15 residues. CDR1 and CDR2 (germline): MNHNS, SASEGT. The CDR3 protein is CAALPDRGRTEGYTF. The CDR3 nucleotides are TGTGCCGCATTACCAGACAGGGGACGGACGGAAGGCTACACCTTC.

The chain couples TRBV7-8 to TRBJ1-3, with TRBD1 as a possible D gene (6 bases). Germline assignment: CDR1 SGHVS and CDR2 FQNEAQ. CDR3 length: 17 residues. The V end was cut by 5 bases, the J end by 0 bases, with 17 bases between. CDR3 protein: CASSLALGAISGNTIYF. The CDR3 bases are TGTGCCAGCAGCCTGGCCTTGGGGGCAATCTCTGGAAACACCATATATTTT.

J is TRBJ2-7 and V is TRBV10-3; no clear D. The CDR3 has 16 amino acids. CDR1 ENHRY and CDR2 SYGVKD come from the germline V gene. The V gene lost 4 bases and the J gene lost 4 bases, with 20 bases spanning the gap. CDR3 sequence (DNA): TGTGCCATCAGTGGGGAAGCGATGAGAGGCGATTACGAGCAGTACTTC. The encoded protein is CAISGEAMRGDYEQYF.

The chain links TRBV11-2 to TRBJ2-7; possibly TRBD2 for D (6 bases). The CDR3 covers 15 residues. Trimming stripped 0 bases from V and 6 bases from J, with 15 bases between. In germline, CDR1 is SGHAT, CDR2 FQNNGV. CDR3 DNA sequence: TGTGCCAGCAGCTTAGATGCGGGGCGAGGCCTCGAGCAGTACTTC. This encodes CASSLDAGRGLEQYF.

The chain links TRBV19 to TRBJ1-2, with D unclear. This CDR3 has 14 amino acids. V gave up 5 bases and J gave up 1 base, with 11 bases separating them. Germline-derived CDR1 and CDR2 are LNHDA and SQIVND (reference sequence). The CDR3 sequence is CASSYDGLNYGYTF. In DNA form, the CDR3 reads TGTGCCAGTAGTTACGACGGCCTTAACTATGGCTACACCTTC.

The gene calls are TRBV5-1 and TRBJ2-1, with D hard to call. Germline CDR1 SGHRS, CDR2 YFSETQ. The CDR3 consists of 13 residues. Trimming left V 1 base short and J 6 bases short, with 8 bases between. CDR3 in DNA: TGCGCCAGCAGCTTGCCTAACGGCAATGAGCAGTTCTTC. It yields the protein CASSLPNGNEQFF.

The chain recombines TRBV25-1 with TRBJ1-3; possible D gene TRBD1, 5 bases. Trimming removed 1 base from V and 4 bases from J, with 14 bases in between. This CDR3 has 16 residues. Per the germline V gene, CDR1 is MGHDK and CDR2 is SYGVNS. CDR3 loop: CASSELGRGEGNTIYF. Here the CDR3 DNA reads TGTGCCAGCAGTGAATTAGGAAGGGGCGAAGGAAACACCATATATTTT.

This chain links TRBV14 with TRBJ2-7, with a possible D match to TRBD2 (6 bases). Germline V gene data show CDR1 as SGHDN and CDR2 as FVKESK. The V end was cut by 3 bases, the J end by 6 bases, with 12 bases between. The length of the CDR3 is 13 residues. CDR3: CASSQTRLAEQYF. The CDR3, as DNA: TGTGCCAGCAGCCAGACTAGACTGGCCGAGCAGTACTTC.

The chain is built from TRBV18 and TRBJ1-2; D is unclear. Germline V CDR1 and CDR2: KGHSH, LQKENI. The CDR3 has 14 residues. Trimming pared 0 bases from V and 4 bases from J, leaving 9 bases between. CDR3 in DNA: TGTGCCAGCTCACCACCGGGCAGCGTCTATGGCTACACCTTC. Translation: CASSPPGSVYGYTF.

This clone appeared a single time. This rearrangement joins TRBV5-6 to TRBJ1-2, with D hard to call. CDR1 is SGHDT, CDR2 YYEEEE, per germline. The CDR3 has 14 residues. Trimming took off 0 bases at V and 8 bases at J, with 14 bases between the two ends. CDR3 protein: CASSLAPRIRGYTF. CDR3 DNA: TGTGCCAGCAGCTTGGCTCCCAGGATTCGGGGCTACACCTTC.

The chain links TRBV7-2 to TRBJ1-5, with 7 bases identical to TRBD1. CDR3 length equals 15 residues. The germline V gene encodes CDR1 SGHTA and CDR2 FQGNSA. V shed 1 base and J 4 bases; nucleotides not matched to a gene: 4. For the CDR3, the DNA is TGTGCCAGCAGCTTAGGGGGACAGTTGAATCAGCCCCAGCATTTT. This translates into CASSLGGQLNQPQHF.

The chain uses TRBV5-1 and TRBJ2-5; 9 positions agree with TRBD2. Germline lookup yields CDR1 SGHRS and CDR2 YFSETQ. With V trimmed by 4 bases and J by 5 bases, 9 bases remained unmatched. This CDR3 is built from 15 residues. Here the CDR3 reads CASSPGLAGRETQYF. CDR3 in DNA: TGCGCCAGCAGCCCCGGTCTAGCGGGAAGGGAGACCCAGTACTTC. Full variable domain (remainder filled in from reference TRBV5-1 and TRBJ2-5): KAGVTQTPRYLIKTRGQQVTLSCSPISGHRSVSWYQQTPGQGLQFLFEYFSETQRNKGNFPGRFSGRQFSNSRSEMNVSTLELGDSALYLCASSPGLAGRETQYFGPGTRLLVL.

CDR3 sequence reads: CASSLKIGQFF. The CDR3 nucleotides are TGTGCCAGCAGTTTGAAGATAGGTCAGTTCTTC. V gene TRBV28 combines with J gene TRBJ2-1; D ambiguous. The length of the CDR3 is 11 residues. The V end was cut by 3 bases, the J end by 13 bases, with 10 bases between. Germline CDR1 reads MDHEN; CDR2 reads SYDVKM.

CDR3 in DNA: TGTGCCAGCAGCTTTGACAGGGGAGGGAATGAGCAGTTCTTC. Residues: CASSFDRGGNEQFF. The J gene is TRBJ2-1, the V gene TRBV5-4, with D maybe TRBD1 (8 bases). The V and J ends lost 2 bases and 7 bases respectively, with 13 bases between them. This CDR3 comprises 14 residues. Germline assignment: CDR1 SGHNT and CDR2 YYREEE (reference sequence).

Remarks on this clone: The sample carries other DNA sequences with the same CDR3. The chain couples TRBV7-9 to TRBJ2-3, with TRBD2 matching 8 bases. V shed 4 bases and J 10 bases; nucleotides not matched to a gene: 7. This CDR3 spans 13 amino acids. Germline V CDR1 and CDR2: SEHNR, FQNEAQ (reference sequence). The CDR3 DNA is TGTGCCAGCAGCTCTATTATAGCGGGATCGCAGTATTTT. Translated: CASSSIIAGSQYF.

This chain joins TRBV7-9 and TRBJ2-3; the match to TRBD1 covers 7 bases. V was pared by 0 bases and J by 2 bases, with 8 bases of the junction left unmatched. The CDR3 spans 17 residues. Germline lookup yields CDR1 SEHNR and CDR2 FQNEAQ (reference sequence). This CDR3 is CASSLALRDSFTDTQYF. The CDR3 DNA follows: TGTGCCAGCAGCTTAGCGTTACGGGACAGCTTCACAGATACGCAGTATTTT.

This chain joins TRBV10-1 and TRBJ2-1, with D perhaps matching TRBD2 (5 bases). CDR1 is WNHNN, CDR2 SYGVQD, per germline (reference sequence). The CDR3 loop spans 15 amino acids. V dropped 3 bases and J dropped 8 bases, with 17 bases sitting between them. The CDR3 here is CASSDHRGPRDEQFF. CDR3 nucleotides: TGCGCCAGCAGTGACCACCGGGGTCCCCGGGATGAGCAGTTCTTC.

The gene calls are TRBV1 and TRBJ2-1; no DNA check was done on the table's D call, TRBD2. TRBV1 constitutes a pseudogene. The CDR3 covers 16 residues. CDR3 loop: CTSSQELAGQYNEQFF. CDR3 bases: TGCACCAGCAGCCAAGAACTAGCGGGGCAATACAATGAGCAGTTCTTC.

V gene TRBV5-5 combines with J gene TRBJ2-5; no reliable D call. The CDR3 is made up of 13 amino acids. V lost 2 bases and J lost 2, with 7 bases in between. Germline values: CDR1 SGHKS, CDR2 YYEKEE (reference sequence). CDR3 region: CASSLRRQETQYF. In DNA form, the CDR3 reads TGTGCCAGCAGCTTAAGACGGCAAGAGACCCAGTACTTC.

The rearrangement links TRBV28 to TRBJ2-1; D unresolved. There are 15 residues in the CDR3. V dropped 3 bases and J dropped 0 bases, with 9 bases sitting between them. Looked up from germline, CDR1 is MDHEN and CDR2 is SYDVKM. CDR3 amino acids: CASSFFLSSYNEQFF. The CDR3 coding sequence is TGTGCCAGCAGTTTCTTTCTGAGCTCCTACAATGAGCAGTTCTTC.

This chain links TRBV7-9 with TRBJ2-7; weak D call: TRBD2 (6 bases). This CDR3 region has 12 residues. Germline V CDR1 and CDR2: SEHNR, FQNEAQ (reference sequence). V lost 11 bases, J lost 1 base, and 12 bases lay in between. In DNA form, the CDR3 reads TGTGCCTGCGGGACGTATTCCTACGAGCAGTACTTC. Translated: CACGTYSYEQYF.